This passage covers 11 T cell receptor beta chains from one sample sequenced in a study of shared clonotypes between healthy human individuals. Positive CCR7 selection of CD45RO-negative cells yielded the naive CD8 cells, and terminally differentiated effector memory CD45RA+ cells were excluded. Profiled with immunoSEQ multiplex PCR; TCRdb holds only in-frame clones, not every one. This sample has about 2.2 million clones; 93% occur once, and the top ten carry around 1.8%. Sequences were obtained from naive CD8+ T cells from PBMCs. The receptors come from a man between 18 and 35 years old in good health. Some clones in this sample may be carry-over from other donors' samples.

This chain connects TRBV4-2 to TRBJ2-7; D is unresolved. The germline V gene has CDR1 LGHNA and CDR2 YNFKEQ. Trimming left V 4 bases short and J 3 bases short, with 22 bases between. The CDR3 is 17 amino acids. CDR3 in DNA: TGTGCCAGCAGCCTCTCCCGCGTCACCCATAAACACTACGAGCAGTACTTC. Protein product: CASSLSRVTHKHYEQYF.

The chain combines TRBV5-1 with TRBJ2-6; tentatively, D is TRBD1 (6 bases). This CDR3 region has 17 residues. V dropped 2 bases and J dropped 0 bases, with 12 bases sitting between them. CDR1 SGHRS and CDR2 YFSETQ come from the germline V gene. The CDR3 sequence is CASSFLTGLSGANVLTF. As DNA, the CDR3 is TGCGCCAGCAGCTTTTTAACAGGGCTCTCTGGGGCCAACGTCCTGACTTTC. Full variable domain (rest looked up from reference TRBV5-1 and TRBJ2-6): KAGVTQTPRYLIKTRGQQVTLSCSPISGHRSVSWYQQTPGQGLQFLFEYFSETQRNKGNFPGRFSGRQFSNSRSEMNVSTLELGDSALYLCASSFLTGLSGANVLTFGAGSRLTVL.

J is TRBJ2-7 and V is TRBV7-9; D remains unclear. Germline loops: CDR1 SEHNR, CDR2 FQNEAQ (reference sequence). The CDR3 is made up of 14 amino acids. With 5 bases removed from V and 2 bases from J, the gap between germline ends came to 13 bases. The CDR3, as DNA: TGTGCCAGCAGCCCCCCCGGCTCTCCCTACGAGCAGTACTTC. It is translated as CASSPPGSPYEQYF.

DNA for the CDR3: TGTGCCAGCAGCCATAATCCGGGACCCATGTCCTACGAGCAGTACTTC. Protein sequence: CASSHNPGPMSYEQYF. This sequence joins TRBV4-2 and TRBJ2-7; D may match TRBD1 or TRBD2 (5 bases each). CDR3 length: 16 residues. The germline V gene encodes CDR1 LGHNA and CDR2 YNFKEQ. Trimming cost V 3 bases and J 1 base, with 16 bases left between them.

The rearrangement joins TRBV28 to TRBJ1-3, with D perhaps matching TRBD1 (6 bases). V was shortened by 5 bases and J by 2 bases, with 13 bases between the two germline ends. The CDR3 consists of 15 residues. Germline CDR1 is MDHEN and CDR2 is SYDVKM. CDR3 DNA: TGTGCCAGCAGTCAATCCAGGGGCGCTGGAAACACCATATATTTT. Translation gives CASSQSRGAGNTIYF.

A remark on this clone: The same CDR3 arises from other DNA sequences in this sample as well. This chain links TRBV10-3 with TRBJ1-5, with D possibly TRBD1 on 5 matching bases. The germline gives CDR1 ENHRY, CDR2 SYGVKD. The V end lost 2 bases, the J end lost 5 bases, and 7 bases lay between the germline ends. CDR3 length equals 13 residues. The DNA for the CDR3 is TGTGCCATCAGTGAGGGGGGTTATCAGCCCCAGCATTTT. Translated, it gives CAISEGGYQPQHF.

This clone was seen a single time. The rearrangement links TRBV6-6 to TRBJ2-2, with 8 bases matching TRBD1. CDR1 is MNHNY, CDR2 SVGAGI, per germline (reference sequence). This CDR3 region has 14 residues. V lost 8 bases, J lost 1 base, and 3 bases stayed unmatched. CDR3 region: CASWDRRNTGELFF. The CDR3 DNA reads TGTGCCAGCTGGGACAGGCGGAACACCGGGGAGCTGTTTTTT.

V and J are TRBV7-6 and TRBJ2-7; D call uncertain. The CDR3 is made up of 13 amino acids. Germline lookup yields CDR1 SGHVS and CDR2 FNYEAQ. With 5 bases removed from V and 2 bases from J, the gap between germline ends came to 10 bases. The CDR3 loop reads CASSPLNTYEQYF. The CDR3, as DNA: TGTGCCAGCAGCCCTTTAAACACCTACGAGCAGTACTTC.

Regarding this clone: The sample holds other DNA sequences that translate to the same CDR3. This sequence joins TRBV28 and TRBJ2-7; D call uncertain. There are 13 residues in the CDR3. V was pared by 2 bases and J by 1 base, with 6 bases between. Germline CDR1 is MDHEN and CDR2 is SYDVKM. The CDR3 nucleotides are TGTGCCAGCAGTTTAGCCCCTTCCTACGAGCAGTACTTC. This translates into CASSLAPSYEQYF. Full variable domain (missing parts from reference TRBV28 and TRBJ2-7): DVKVTQSSRYLVKRTGEKVFLECVQDMDHENMFWYRQDPGLGLRLIYFSYDVKMKEKGDIPEGYSVSREKKERFSLILESASTNQTSMYLCASSLAPSYEQYFGPGTRLTVT.

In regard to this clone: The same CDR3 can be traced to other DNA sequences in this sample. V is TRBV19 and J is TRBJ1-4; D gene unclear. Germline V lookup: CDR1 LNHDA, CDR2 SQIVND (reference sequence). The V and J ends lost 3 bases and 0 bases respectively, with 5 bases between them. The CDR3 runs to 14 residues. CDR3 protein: CASSIGATNEKLFF. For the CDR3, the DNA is TGTGCCAGTAGTATTGGTGCAACTAATGAAAAACTGTTTTTT.

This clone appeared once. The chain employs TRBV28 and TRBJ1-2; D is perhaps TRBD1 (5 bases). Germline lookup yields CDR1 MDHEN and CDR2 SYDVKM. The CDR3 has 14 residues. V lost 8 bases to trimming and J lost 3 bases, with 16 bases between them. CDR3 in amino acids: CASGRRGPYYGYTF. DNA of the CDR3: TGTGCCAGCGGGAGAAGGGGACCCTACTATGGCTACACCTTC.